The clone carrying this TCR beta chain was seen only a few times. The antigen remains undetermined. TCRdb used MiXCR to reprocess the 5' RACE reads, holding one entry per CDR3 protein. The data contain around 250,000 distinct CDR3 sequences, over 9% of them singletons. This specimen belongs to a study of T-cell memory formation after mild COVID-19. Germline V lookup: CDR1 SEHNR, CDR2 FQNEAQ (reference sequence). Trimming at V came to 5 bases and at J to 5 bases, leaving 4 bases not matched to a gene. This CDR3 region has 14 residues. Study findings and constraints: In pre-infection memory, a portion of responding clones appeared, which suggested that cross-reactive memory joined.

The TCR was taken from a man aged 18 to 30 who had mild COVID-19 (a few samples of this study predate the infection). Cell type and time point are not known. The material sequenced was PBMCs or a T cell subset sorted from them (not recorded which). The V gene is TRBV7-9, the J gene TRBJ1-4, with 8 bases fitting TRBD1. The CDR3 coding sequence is TGTGCCAGCAGCACCCGACAGGGGAATGAAAAACTGTTTTTT. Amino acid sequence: CASSTRQGNEKLFF. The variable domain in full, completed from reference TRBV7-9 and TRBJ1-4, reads DTGVSQNPRHKITKRGQNVTFRCDPISEHNRLYWYRQTLGQGPEFLTYFQNEAQLEKSRLLSDRFSAERPKGSFSTLEIQRTEQGDSAMYLCASSTRQGNEKLFFGSGTQLSVL.